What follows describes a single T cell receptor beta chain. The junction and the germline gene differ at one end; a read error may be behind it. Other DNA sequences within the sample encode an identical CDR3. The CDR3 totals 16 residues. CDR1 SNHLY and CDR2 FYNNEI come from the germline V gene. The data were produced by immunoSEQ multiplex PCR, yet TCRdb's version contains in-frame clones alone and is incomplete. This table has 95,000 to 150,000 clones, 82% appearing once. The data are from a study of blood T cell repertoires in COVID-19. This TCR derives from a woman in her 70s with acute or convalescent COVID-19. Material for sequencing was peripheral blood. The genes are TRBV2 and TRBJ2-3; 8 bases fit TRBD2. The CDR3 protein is CASSVLRGAPSDTQYF. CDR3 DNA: TGCGCCAGCAGTGTTCTGCGGGGGGCCCCCTCAGATACGCAGTATTTT.